The rows below give T cell receptor beta chains drawn from one sample of a study of blood T cell repertoires in COVID-19. Assay used: immunoSEQ multiplex PCR; TCRdb lists only in-frame clones, some missing. This repertoire shows about 200,000 clones, 92% found once; its top ten account for approximately 1.2%. The specimen was peripheral blood. Source of these receptors: a man aged 25-45 years with acute or convalescent COVID-19. The CDR3 runs from the conserved cysteine through the conserved F or W. The D gene is left open where the match is weak. Expanded clones get a size class; other rows say once, few or many, or leave the size out.

>TRBV5-6|TRBJ1-1|.|.
TGTGCCAGCAGGCCCCTCACAGGGTACACTGAAGCTTTCTTT
CASRPLTGYTEAFF
>TRBV19|TRBJ2-2|.|.
TGTGCCAGTAGTATGGGGGGGGCCGATACCGGGGAGCTGTTTTTT
CASSMGGADTGELFF
>TRBV6-6|TRBJ1-6|.|TRBD1
TGTGCCAGCAGTATCCGGGACAGCAATAATTCACCCCTCCACTTT
CASSIRDSNNSPLHF
>TRBV29-1|TRBJ2-3|.|.
TGCAGCGTTGATTACTCGCACCGCACAGATACGCAGTATTTT
CSVDYSHRTDTQYF
>TRBV28|TRBJ1-2|few|.
TGTGCCAGCCTCGGCAGGGACAAGGATGGCTACACCTTC
CASLGRDKDGYTF
>TRBV28|TRBJ2-7|.|.
TGTGCCAGCACTCAGCGGTACTCCTACGAGCAGTACTTC
CASTQRYSYEQYF
>TRBV6-5|TRBJ2-7|.|.
TGTGCCAGCAGCCTTACTAGGGCCTACGAGCAGTACTTC
CASSLTRAYEQYF
>TRBV7-9|TRBJ1-5|.|.
TGTGCCAGCAGCCCGAATACGGGGAATCAGCCCCAGCATTTT
CASSPNTGNQPQHF
>TRBV27|TRBJ2-2|.|.
TGTGCCAGCAGTTCCAGGCACTCGAACACCGGGGAGCTGTTTTTT
CASSSRHSNTGELFF
>TRBV4-2|TRBJ2-3|.|.
TGTGCCAGCAGCCAAGGGGACTCGGATACGCAGTATTTT
CASSQGDSDTQYF
>TRBV5-1|TRBJ2-3|.|.
TGCGCCAGCAGCTCATTGCGGGGAAATACGCAGTATTTT
CASSSLRGNTQYF
>TRBV5-1|TRBJ1-4|.|TRBD1
TGCGCCAGCAGTGGACAGGGGGCTCGCCCTAATGAAAAACTGTTTTTT
CASSGQGARPNEKLFF
>TRBV30|TRBJ1-6|.|TRBD1
TGTGCCTCCGAAGACAGGGCCACCTGGTCCCTCCACTTT
CASEDRATWSLHF
>TRBV9|TRBJ1-1|.|.
TGTGCCAGCAGCGCTCGGGACAATCGCGGTGAAGCTTTCTTT
CASSARDNRGEAFF
>TRBV11-2|TRBJ1-3|.|.
TGTGCCAGCAGCTTAACAGGCTCTGGAAACACCATATATTTT
CASSLTGSGNTIYF
>TRBV5-1|TRBJ1-6|.|.
TGCGCCAGCAGCTTGGAAATCGTGTCAAGGGGCGATTCACCCCTCCACTTT
CASSLEIVSRGDSPLHF
>TRBV29-1|TRBJ1-1|.|TRBD1
TGCAGGGGACAGATGAACACTGAAGCTTTCTTT
CRGQMNTEAFF
>TRBV5-4|TRBJ1-1|once|.
TGTGCCAGCAGCTTGGGTTCAGGGCGGGGCGGCACTGAAGCTTTCTTT
CASSLGSGRGGTEAFF
>TRBV27|TRBJ2-7|.|TRBD2
TGTGCCAGCCAGTTTACGGGAGGGACCTACAGCTCCTACGAGCAGTACTTC
CASQFTGGTYSSYEQYF
>TRBV19|TRBJ1-1|.|TRBD1
TGTGCCAGTTTCAAGGACAGGTTCTTCACTGAAGCTTTCTTT
CASFKDRFFTEAFF
>TRBV5-4|TRBJ1-1|.|.
TGTGCCAGCAGCCTGGACAATTTGAACACTGAAGCTTTCTTT
CASSLDNLNTEAFF
>TRBV27|TRBJ2-3|.|.
TGTGCCAGCAGCTACGGCTGGACTCCTTGGCGGGATACGCAGTATTTT
CASSYGWTPWRDTQYF
>TRBV29-1|TRBJ2-1|once|TRBD2
TGCAGCGTGGGGTTGGGAGGGTACAATGAGCAGTTCTTC
CSVGLGGYNEQFF
>TRBV4-1|TRBJ2-1|.|TRBD2
TGCGCCAGCAGCCAAGATACTAGCGGGGGAGCAAACCTCAACAATGAGCAGTTCTTC
CASSQDTSGGANLNNEQFF
>TRBV18|TRBJ1-1|.|.
TGTGCCAGCTCGAACCGGGGGGGGACGGGGATGAACACTGAAGCTTTCTTT
CASSNRGGTGMNTEAFF
>TRBV13|TRBJ2-7|.|.
TGTGCCAGCAGCTCTCAGACTAGTACCTACGAGCAGTACTTC
CASSSQTSTYEQYF
>TRBV7-9|TRBJ2-7|.|.
TGTGCCAGCAGCCTTGTTGCGGGAAACCAGTACTTC
CASSLVAGNQYF
>TRBV7-3|TRBJ2-3|.|TRBD2
TGTGCCAGCAGCCCGGGACTAGCGGGCTCCTTGGATACGCAGTATTTT
CASSPGLAGSLDTQYF
>TRBV30|TRBJ2-2|.|TRBD2
TGTGCCTGGAGTGTGCGTAGCGGGATTACCGGGGAGCTGTTTTTT
CAWSVRSGITGELFF
>TRBV15|TRBJ2-3|.|TRBD2
TGTGCCACCAGCACGGTGACTAGCGGGATCACAGATACGCAGTATTTT
CATSTVTSGITDTQYF
>TRBV14|TRBJ2-7|.|.
TGTGCCAGCAGCCTTTACAGGTCGTACGAGCAGTACTTC
CASSLYRSYEQYF
>TRBV7-2|TRBJ1-2|.|TRBD1
TGTGCCAGCAGCTTAGTAGGGACAGGCCTCTATGGCTACACCTTC
CASSLVGTGLYGYTF
>TRBV29-1|TRBJ1-1|.|TRBD1
TGCAGCGTATACAGGGGCACTGAAGCTTTCTTT
CSVYRGTEAFF
>TRBV6-6|TRBJ2-2|.|.
TGTGCCAGCAGCTCGTACACCGGGGAGCTGTTTTTT
CASSSYTGELFF
>TRBV3-1/TRBV3-2|TRBJ1-1|.|.
TGTGCCAGCAGCCAAAGAGGGGGCACTGAAGCTTTCTTT
CASSQRGGTEAFF